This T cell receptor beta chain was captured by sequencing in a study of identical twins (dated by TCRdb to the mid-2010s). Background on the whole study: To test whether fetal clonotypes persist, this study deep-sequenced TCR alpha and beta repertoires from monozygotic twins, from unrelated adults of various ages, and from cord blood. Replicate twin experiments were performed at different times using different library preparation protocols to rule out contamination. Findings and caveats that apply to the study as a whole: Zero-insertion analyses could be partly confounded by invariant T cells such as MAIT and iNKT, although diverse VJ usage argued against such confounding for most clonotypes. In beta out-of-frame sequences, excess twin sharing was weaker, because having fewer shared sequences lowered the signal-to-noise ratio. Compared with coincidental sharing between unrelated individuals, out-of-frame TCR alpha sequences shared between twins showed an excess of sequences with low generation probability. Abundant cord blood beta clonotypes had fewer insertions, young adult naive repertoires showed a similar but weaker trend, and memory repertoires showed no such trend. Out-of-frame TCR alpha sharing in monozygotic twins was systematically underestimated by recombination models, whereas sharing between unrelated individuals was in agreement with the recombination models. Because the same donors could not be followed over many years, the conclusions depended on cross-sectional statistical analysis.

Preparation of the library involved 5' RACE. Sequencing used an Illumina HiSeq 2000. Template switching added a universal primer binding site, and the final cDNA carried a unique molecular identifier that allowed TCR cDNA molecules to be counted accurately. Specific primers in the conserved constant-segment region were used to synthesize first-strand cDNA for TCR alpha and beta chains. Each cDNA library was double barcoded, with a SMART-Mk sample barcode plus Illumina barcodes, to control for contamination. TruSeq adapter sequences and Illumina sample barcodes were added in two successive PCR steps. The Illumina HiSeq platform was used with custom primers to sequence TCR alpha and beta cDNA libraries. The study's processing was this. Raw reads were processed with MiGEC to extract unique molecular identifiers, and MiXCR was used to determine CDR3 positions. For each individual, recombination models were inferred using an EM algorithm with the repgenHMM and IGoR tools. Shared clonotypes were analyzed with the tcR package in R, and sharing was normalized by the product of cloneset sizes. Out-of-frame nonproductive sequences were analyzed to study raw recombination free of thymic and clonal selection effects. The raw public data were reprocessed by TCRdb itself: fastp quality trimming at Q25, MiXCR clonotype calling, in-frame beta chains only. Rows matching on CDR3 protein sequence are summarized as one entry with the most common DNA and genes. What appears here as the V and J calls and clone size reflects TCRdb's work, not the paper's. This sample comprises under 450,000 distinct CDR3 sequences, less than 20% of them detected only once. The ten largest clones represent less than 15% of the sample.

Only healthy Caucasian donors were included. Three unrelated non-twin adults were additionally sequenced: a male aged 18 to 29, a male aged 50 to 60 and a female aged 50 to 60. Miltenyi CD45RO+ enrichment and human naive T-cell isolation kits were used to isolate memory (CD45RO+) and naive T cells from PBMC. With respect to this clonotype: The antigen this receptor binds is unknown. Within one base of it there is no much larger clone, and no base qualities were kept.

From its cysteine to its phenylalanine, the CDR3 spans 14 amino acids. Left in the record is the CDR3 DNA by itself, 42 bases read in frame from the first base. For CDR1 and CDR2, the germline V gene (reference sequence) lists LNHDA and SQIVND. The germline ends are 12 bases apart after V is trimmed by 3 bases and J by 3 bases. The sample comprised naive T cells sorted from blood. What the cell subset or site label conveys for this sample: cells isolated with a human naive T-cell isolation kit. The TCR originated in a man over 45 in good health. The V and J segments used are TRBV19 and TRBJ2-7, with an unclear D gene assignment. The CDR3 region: CASSMEARSYEQYF. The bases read TGTGCCAGTAGTATGGAAGCTAGGAGCTACGAGCAGTACTTC.